The 24 T cell receptor beta chains below all came from one sample that was sequenced in a study of blood T cell repertoires in COVID-19. TCRdb's table, derived via immunoSEQ multiplex PCR, lists solely in-frame clones and lacks some. The sample holds some 140,000 clones, roughly 78% seen once. The sequenced material came from peripheral blood. Receptors originate from an older man with acute or convalescent COVID-19.

The chain is built from TRBV9 and TRBJ2-7; 11 nucleotides line up with TRBD2. V shed 4 bases, J shed 3 bases, and the junction held 9 bases outside the gene matches. The CDR3 has 16 amino acids. Germline V gene lookup returns CDR1 SGDLS and CDR2 YYNGEE. The CDR3 is CASSSSAGTSGYEQYF. CDR3 nucleotide sequence: TGTGCCAGCAGCTCATCCGCGGGGACTAGCGGCTACGAGCAGTACTTC.

The V call is TRBV6-1, the J call TRBJ1-6, with D maybe TRBD1 (5 bases). The CDR3 runs to 19 residues. V shed 2 bases and J shed 0 bases, with 17 bases lying between them. Germline loops: CDR1 MNHNS, CDR2 SASEGT. CDR3 sequence: CASSEPAGGPSSYNSPLHF. In DNA, the CDR3 is TGTGCCAGCAGTGAACCTGCGGGGGGACCCAGCTCCTATAATTCACCCCTCCACTTT.

This clone was picked up one time. The chain employs TRBV5-1 and TRBJ1-1; the D gene is possibly TRBD1 (6 bases). The CDR3 contains 15 residues. The ends were cut back, 4 bases at V and 5 bases at J, with 18 bases in the middle. Looked up from germline, CDR1 is SGHRS and CDR2 is YFSETQ. The CDR3 loop reads CASSPVSRGETEAFF. The CDR3 coding sequence is TGCGCCAGCAGCCCTGTGAGCAGGGGTGAGACTGAAGCTTTCTTT.

This sequence joins TRBV28 and TRBJ2-7, with TRBD2 matching over 10 bases. V was pared by 5 bases and J by 6 bases, with 7 bases of the junction left unmatched. The CDR3 loop spans 14 amino acids. Per germline, CDR1 MDHEN and CDR2 SYDVKM. The CDR3, as DNA: TGTGCCAGCAGTACAAGCGGGGGGGCCTTCGAGCAGTACGTC. Amino acid sequence: CASSTSGGAFEQYV.

The chain joins TRBV7-4 to TRBJ2-3; no clear D gene. The CDR3 covers 10 residues. Germline values: CDR1 SGHVT, CDR2 SQSDAQ. The ends were cut back, 1 base at V and 9 bases at J, with 2 bases in the middle. CDR3 sequence reads: CASSLVTQYF. The CDR3 coding sequence is TGTGCCAGCAGCTTAGTAACGCAGTATTTT.

The V and J genes are TRBV6-2 or TRBV6-3 and TRBJ2-7, with TRBD1 matching 8 bases. The germline gives CDR1 MNHEY, CDR2 SVGEGT. The trim removed 6 bases at V and 6 bases at J, leaving 7 bases unmatched. The CDR3 runs 13 residues. The CDR3: CASSGQGQVEQYF. The CDR3 region has the DNA TGTGCCAGCAGCGGACAGGGACAGGTCGAGCAGTACTTC.

A few counts support this clone. V and J are TRBV12-3 or TRBV12-4 and TRBJ1-5; no clear D. The V and J ends lost 8 bases and 5 bases respectively, with 13 bases between them. This CDR3 comprises 13 residues. The CDR3 DNA reads as TGTGCCAGCGTTGACCAGGATTATCAGCCCCAGCATTTT. Translation: CASVDQDYQPQHF.

This clone was picked up a small number of times. The V call is TRBV3-1 (or the pseudogene TRBV3-2), the J call TRBJ2-7; 7 bases are a match to TRBD2. Germline V gene sequence: CDR1 LGHDT, CDR2 YNNKEL (reference sequence). The V and J ends lost 4 bases and 6 bases, in that order; junction bases with no gene match: 9. There are 14 residues in the CDR3. CDR3 DNA: TGTGCCAGCAGCCCGTCCAATCGGGAGGTCGAGCAGTACTTC. Protein product: CASSPSNREVEQYF.

V is TRBV9 and J is TRBJ1-1, with a tentative D call TRBD1 (5 bases). Germline CDR1 is SGDLS and CDR2 is YYNGEE. The length of the CDR3 is 13 residues. V was trimmed by 5 bases and J by 3 bases, leaving 11 bases between them. The CDR3 DNA reads TGTGCCAGCAGACAAGACAGCTACACTGAAGCTTTCTTT. This codes for CASRQDSYTEAFF.

The table lists this clone with a few counts. DNA of the CDR3: TGTGCCAGCAGCGAAGAGGTATTTGCCTACGAGCAGTACTTC. This sequence encodes CASSEEVFAYEQYF. The chain uses TRBV7-2 and TRBJ2-7; D gene unclear. The CDR3 is 14 amino acids. V was pared by 5 bases and J by 2 bases, with 13 bases between. From germline, CDR1 is SGHTA and CDR2 FQGNSA.

The chain is built from TRBV29-1 and TRBJ2-4; 7 bases map to TRBD2. V was pared by 6 bases and J by 1 base, with 6 bases of the junction left unmatched. The CDR3 is 14 residues long. Germline V gene sequence: CDR1 SQVTM, CDR2 ANQGSEA. The CDR3: CSVGGPQAKNIQYF. The CDR3 DNA reads as TGCAGCGTGGGAGGGCCGCAGGCCAAAAACATTCAGTACTTC.

The V gene is TRBV7-2, the J gene TRBJ1-2; the match to TRBD1 covers 9 bases. Germline V gene data show CDR1 as SGHTA and CDR2 as FQGNSA. This CDR3 region has 14 residues. Unmatched junction bases numbered 9, after V lost 8 bases and J lost 5 bases. CDR3 sequence: CASVSTGGEYGYTF. The CDR3 DNA reads TGTGCCAGCGTATCTACAGGGGGCGAGTATGGCTACACCTTC.

In its sample, this clone was seen a few times. V and J are TRBV7-6 and TRBJ2-5, with D possibly being TRBD1 (6 bases). The CDR3 consists of 17 residues. Trimming pared 3 bases from V and 1 base from J, leaving 18 bases between. Germline V gives CDR1 SGHVS, CDR2 FNYEAQ. The CDR3 here is CASSLKADRGGQETQYF. The CDR3, as DNA: TGTGCCAGCAGCTTGAAAGCGGACAGAGGAGGCCAAGAGACCCAGTACTTC. The full variable domain, its missing parts supplied by reference TRBV7-6 and TRBJ2-5, is GAGVSQSPRYKVTKRGQDVALRCDPISGHVSLYWYRQALGQGPEFLTYFNYEAQQDKSGLPNDRFSAERPEGSISTLTIQRTEQRDSAMYRCASSLKADRGGQETQYFGPGTRLLVL.

To note about this clone: Other DNA sequences in this specimen translate into the identical CDR3. The rearrangement links TRBV5-1 to TRBJ2-3, with 11 bases aligning to TRBD2. The CDR3 runs to 16 residues. Germline loops: CDR1 SGHRS, CDR2 YFSETQ. The junction had 4 bases not matched to a gene; V was cut back by 4 bases and J by 0 bases. CDR3 in DNA: TGCGCCAGCAGCCTCGGGACTAGCGGAAGCACAGATACGCAGTATTTT. It codes for CASSLGTSGSTDTQYF.

The chain is built from TRBV2 and TRBJ1-1; D is uncertain. Germline V gene sequence: CDR1 SNHLY, CDR2 FYNNEI. This CDR3 comprises 11 residues. V lost 6 bases to trimming and J lost 3 bases, with 5 bases between them. The CDR3 reads CASSVDTEAFF. CDR3 nucleotides: TGTGCCAGCAGCGTCGACACTGAAGCTTTCTTT. Full variable domain (rest looked up from reference TRBV2 and TRBJ1-1): EPEVTQTPSHQVTQMGQEVILRCVPISNHLYFYWYRQILGQKVEFLVSFYNNEISEKSEIFDDQFSVERPDGSNFTLKIRSTKLEDSAMYFCASSVDTEAFFGQGTRLTVV.

The CDR3 protein is CASSPFAGSTYEQYF. As DNA, the CDR3 is TGTGCCAGCAGCCCATTTGCAGGCAGCACCTACGAGCAGTACTTC. V is TRBV7-2 and J is TRBJ2-7; D call uncertain. Germline assignment: CDR1 SGHTA and CDR2 FQGNSA. This CDR3 region has 15 residues. V was trimmed by 5 bases and J by 2 bases, leaving 16 bases between them.

The rearrangement uses TRBV18 and TRBJ2-7; a possible D gene is TRBD2 (5 bases). Germline assignment: CDR1 KGHSH and CDR2 LQKENI. Trimming took off 4 bases at V and 3 bases at J, with 19 bases between the two ends. The CDR3 loop spans 16 amino acids. The CDR3 here is CASSRPNTFGNYEQYF. The CDR3 DNA reads TGTGCCAGCTCACGACCCAACACTTTCGGGAACTACGAGCAGTACTTC.

This clone was counted many times. The genes are TRBV15 and TRBJ2-2; 8 bases are shared with TRBD2. Losses at the gene ends were 4 bases for V and 7 bases for J; bases not matched to a gene: 5. The CDR3 spans 14 residues. Looked up from germline, CDR1 is LNHNV and CDR2 is YYDKDF (reference sequence). In DNA form, the CDR3 reads TGTGCCACCAGCACCGGGGGGGCTGGCGGGGAGCTGTTTTTT. This sequence encodes CATSTGGAGGELFF.

The genes are TRBV4-3 and TRBJ1-4, with D tentatively TRBD1 (5 bases). The CDR3 runs to 15 residues. V lost 3 bases and J lost 0, with 8 bases in between. Germline V CDR1 and CDR2: LGHNA, YSLEER. This CDR3 reads CASSQRTPTNEKLFF. CDR3 DNA sequence: TGCGCCAGCAGCCAGCGGACACCAACTAATGAAAAACTGTTTTTT.

The chain joins TRBV28 to TRBJ2-3; D remains unclear. The germline gives CDR1 MDHEN, CDR2 SYDVKM. Trimming left V 7 bases short and J 0 bases short, with 5 bases between. The CDR3 is 12 amino acids. The CDR3 sequence is CASTGSTDTQYF. The CDR3 region has the DNA TGTGCCAGCACAGGCAGCACAGATACGCAGTATTTT.

V and J are TRBV9 and TRBJ2-2, with D hard to call. The CDR3 contains 13 residues. Germline CDR1 and CDR2: SGDLS and YYNGEE. Deletions cut 3 bases from V and 2 bases from J, with 5 bases between. The CDR3 reads CASSAFNTGELFF. Written as DNA, the CDR3 is TGTGCCAGCAGCGCCTTTAACACCGGGGAGCTGTTTTTT.

In the case of this clone: Other DNA sequences of this sample code for an identical CDR3. The V and J genes are TRBV29-1 and TRBJ1-5; 8 nucleotides line up with TRBD1. Losses at the gene ends were 4 bases for V and 4 bases for J; bases not matched to a gene: 0. The V gene's germline CDR1 is SQVTM and CDR2 ANQGSEA. CDR3 length equals 12 residues. This CDR3 reads CSVGQGNQPQHF. Written as DNA, the CDR3 is TGCAGCGTTGGACAGGGGAATCAGCCCCAGCATTTT.

The V call is TRBV6-5, the J call TRBJ1-3; 10 nucleotides line up with TRBD1. The junction had 5 bases not matched to a gene; V was cut back by 5 bases and J by 4 bases. CDR1 is MNHEY, CDR2 SVGAGI, per germline. The CDR3 has 15 residues. The CDR3 spells CASSRQGAKGNTIYF. As DNA, the CDR3 is TGTGCCAGCAGTCGACAGGGGGCGAAAGGAAACACCATATATTTT.

The chain carries TRBV20-1 and TRBJ2-5; 7 bases are a match to TRBD2. V shed 6 bases and J 4 bases; nucleotides not matched to a gene: 2. The CDR3 loop spans 11 amino acids. Germline values: CDR1 DFQATT, CDR2 SNEGSKA (reference sequence). This CDR3 reads CSARGGETQYF. The DNA for the CDR3 is TGCAGTGCCCGCGGGGGAGAGACCCAGTACTTC.